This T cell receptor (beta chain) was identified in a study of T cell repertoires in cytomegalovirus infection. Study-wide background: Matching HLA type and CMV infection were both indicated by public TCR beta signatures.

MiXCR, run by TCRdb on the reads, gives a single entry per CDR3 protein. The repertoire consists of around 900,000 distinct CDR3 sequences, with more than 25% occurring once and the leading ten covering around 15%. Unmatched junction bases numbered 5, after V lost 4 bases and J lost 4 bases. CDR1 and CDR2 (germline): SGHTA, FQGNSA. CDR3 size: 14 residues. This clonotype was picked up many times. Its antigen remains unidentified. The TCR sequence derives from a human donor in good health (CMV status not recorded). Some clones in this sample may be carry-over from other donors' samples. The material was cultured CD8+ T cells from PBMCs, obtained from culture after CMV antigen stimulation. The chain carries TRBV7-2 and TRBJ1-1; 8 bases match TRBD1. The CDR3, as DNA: TGTGCCAGCAGCTCCCCCACAGGGGGCACTGAAGCTTTCTTT. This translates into CASSSPTGGTEAFF.